Reported below is one TCR beta chain. The target antigen is unknown. This entry is derived from a study of T-cell memory formation after mild COVID-19. Study conclusions and caveats: Cross-reactive memory appears to have joined, as suggested by some responding clones showing up in pre-infection memory. Clones shrinking between day 15 and 85 showed a balanced CD4/CD8 split, and those that grew later tilted toward CD4+.

The germline V gene encodes CDR1 DFQATT and CDR2 SNEGSKA (reference sequence). V was pared by 3 bases and J by 6 bases, with 18 bases between. The CDR3 totals 16 residues. MiXCR, applied by TCRdb to the 5' RACE reads, yields one record per CDR3 protein. In the table there are under 400,000 distinct CDR3 sequences, about 21% of which are singletons. The chain employs TRBV20-1 and TRBJ2-6; TRBD1 or TRBD2 may be the D gene (6 bases each). This sequence originates from an adult woman who had mild COVID-19 (a few samples of this study predate the infection). Cell type and time point are not known. Material for sequencing was PBMCs or a T cell subset sorted from them (not recorded which). Here the CDR3 DNA reads TGCAGTGCTAGCGGGGGCCAGGGCCCGCTGGCCAACGTCCTGACTTTC. This sequence encodes CSASGGQGPLANVLTF.